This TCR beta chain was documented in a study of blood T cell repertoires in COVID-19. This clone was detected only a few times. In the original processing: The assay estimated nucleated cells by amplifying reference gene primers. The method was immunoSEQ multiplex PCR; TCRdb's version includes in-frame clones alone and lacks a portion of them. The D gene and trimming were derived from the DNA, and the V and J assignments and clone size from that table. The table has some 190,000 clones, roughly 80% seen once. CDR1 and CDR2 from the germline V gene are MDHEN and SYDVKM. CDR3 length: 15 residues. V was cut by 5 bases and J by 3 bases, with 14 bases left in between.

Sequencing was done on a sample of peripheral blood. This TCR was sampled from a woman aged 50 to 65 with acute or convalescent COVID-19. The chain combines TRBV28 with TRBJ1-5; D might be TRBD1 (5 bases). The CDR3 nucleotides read TGTGCCAGCAGTCCTCCCGGCAGGGACAATCAGCCCCAGCATTTT. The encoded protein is CASSPPGRDNQPQHF. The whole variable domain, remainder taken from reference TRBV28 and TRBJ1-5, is DVKVTQSSRYLVKRTGEKVFLECVQDMDHENMFWYRQDPGLGLRLIYFSYDVKMKEKGDIPEGYSVSREKKERFSLILESASTNQTSMYLCASSPPGRDNQPQHFGDGTRLSIL.